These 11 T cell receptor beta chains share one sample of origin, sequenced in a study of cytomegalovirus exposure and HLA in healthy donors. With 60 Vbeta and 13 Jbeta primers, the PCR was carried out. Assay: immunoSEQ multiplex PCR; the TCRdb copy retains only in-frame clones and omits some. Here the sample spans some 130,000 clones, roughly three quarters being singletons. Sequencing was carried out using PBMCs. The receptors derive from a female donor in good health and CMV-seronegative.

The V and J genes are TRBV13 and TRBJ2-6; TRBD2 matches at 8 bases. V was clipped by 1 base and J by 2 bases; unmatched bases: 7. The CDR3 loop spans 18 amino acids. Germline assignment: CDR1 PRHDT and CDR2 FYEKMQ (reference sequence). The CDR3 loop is CASSLAGTRATGANVLTF. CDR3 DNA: TGTGCCAGCAGCTTAGCCGGGACTAGGGCTACTGGGGCCAACGTCCTGACTTTC.

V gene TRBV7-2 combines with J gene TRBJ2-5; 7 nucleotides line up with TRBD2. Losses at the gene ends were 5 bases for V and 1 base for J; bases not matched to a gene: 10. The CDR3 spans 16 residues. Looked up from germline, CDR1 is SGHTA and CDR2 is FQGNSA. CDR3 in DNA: TGTGCCAGCAGCCCCGGGACTACCATCGCCCAAGAGACCCAGTACTTC. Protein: CASSPGTTIAQETQYF.

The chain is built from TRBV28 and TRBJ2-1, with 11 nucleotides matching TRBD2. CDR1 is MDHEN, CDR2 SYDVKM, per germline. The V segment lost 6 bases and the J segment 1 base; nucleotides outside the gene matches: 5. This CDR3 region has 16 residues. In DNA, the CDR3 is TGTGCCAGCAGCCCCATAGCGGGGGGGTCCTACAATGAGCAGTTCTTC. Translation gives CASSPIAGGSYNEQFF.

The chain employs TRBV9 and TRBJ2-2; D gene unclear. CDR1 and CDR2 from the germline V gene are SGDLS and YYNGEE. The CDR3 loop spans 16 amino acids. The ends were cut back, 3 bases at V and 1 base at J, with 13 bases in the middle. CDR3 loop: CASSDAFTLNTGELFF. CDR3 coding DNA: TGTGCCAGCAGCGATGCGTTTACCTTGAACACCGGGGAGCTGTTTTTT. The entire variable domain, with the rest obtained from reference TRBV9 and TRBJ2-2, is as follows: DSGVTQTPKHLITATGQRVTLRCSPRSGDLSVYWYQQSLDQGLQFLIQYYNGEERAKGNILERFSAQQFPDLHSELNLSSLELGDSALYFCASSDAFTLNTGELFFGEGSRLTVL.

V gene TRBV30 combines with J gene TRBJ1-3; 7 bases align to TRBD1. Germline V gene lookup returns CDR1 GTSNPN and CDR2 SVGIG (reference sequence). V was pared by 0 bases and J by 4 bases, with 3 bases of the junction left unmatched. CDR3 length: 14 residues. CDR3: CAWSVQGPGNTIYF. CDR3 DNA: TGTGCCTGGAGTGTACAGGGGCCGGGAAACACCATATATTTT.

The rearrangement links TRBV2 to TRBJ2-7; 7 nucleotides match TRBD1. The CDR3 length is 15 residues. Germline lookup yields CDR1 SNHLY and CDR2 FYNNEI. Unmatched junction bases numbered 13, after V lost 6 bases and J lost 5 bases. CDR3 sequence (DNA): TGTGCCAGCAGAGTATCACAGGACAGGAACCACGAGCAGTACTTC. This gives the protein CASRVSQDRNHEQYF.

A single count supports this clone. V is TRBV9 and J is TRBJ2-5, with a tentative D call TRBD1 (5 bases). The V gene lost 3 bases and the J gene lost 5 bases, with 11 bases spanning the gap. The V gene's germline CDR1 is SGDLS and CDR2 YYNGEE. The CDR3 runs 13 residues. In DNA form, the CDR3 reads TGTGCCAGCAGCGCAGGGAACACTGAGACCCAGTACTTC. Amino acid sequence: CASSAGNTETQYF.

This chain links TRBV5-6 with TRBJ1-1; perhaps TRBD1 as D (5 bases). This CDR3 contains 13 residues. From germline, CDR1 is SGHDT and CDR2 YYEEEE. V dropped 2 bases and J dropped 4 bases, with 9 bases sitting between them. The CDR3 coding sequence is TGTGCCAGCAGCTTCACGGGGGTCACTGAAGCTTTCTTT. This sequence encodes CASSFTGVTEAFF.

Here the CDR3 DNA reads TGTGCCAGCAGCTGGGACCCAGGGGACACTGAAGCTTTCTTT. Translating gives CASSWDPGDTEAFF. This chain connects TRBV5-4 to TRBJ1-1, with D perhaps TRBD1 (6 bases). V gave up 3 bases and J gave up 3 bases, with 12 bases separating them. The germline V gene encodes CDR1 SGHNT and CDR2 YYREEE (reference sequence). This CDR3 spans 14 amino acids. The full variable domain, its missing parts supplied by reference TRBV5-4 and TRBJ1-1, is ETGVTQSPTHLIKTRGQQVTLRCSSQSGHNTVSWYQQALGQGPQFIFQYYREEENGRGNFPPRFSGLQFPNYSSELNVNALELDDSALYLCASSWDPGDTEAFFGQGTRLTVV.

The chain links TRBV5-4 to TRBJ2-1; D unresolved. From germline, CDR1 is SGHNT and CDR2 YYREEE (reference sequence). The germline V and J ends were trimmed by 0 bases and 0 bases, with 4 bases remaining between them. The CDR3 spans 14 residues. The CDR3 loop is CASSLGSSYNEQFF. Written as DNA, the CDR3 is TGTGCCAGCAGCTTGGGCAGCTCCTACAATGAGCAGTTCTTC.

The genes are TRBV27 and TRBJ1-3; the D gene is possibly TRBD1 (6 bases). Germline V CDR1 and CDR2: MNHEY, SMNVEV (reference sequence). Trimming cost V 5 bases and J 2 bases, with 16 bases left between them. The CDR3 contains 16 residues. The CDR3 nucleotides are TGTGCCAGCAGTCTACGCCCCGGGACAACTGGAAACACCATATATTTT. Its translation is CASSLRPGTTGNTIYF.